This T cell receptor (beta chain) was profiled in a study of cytomegalovirus exposure and HLA in healthy donors. Study-wide findings and caveats: Published work reported that the classifier diagnosed cytomegalovirus status with high specificity and sensitivity. The study listed 150 to 200 cytomegalovirus-associated TCR beta chains.

PCR primers comprised 60 Vbeta and 13 Jbeta primers. TCRdb's copy holds only in-frame clones and misses some; the assay was immunoSEQ multiplex PCR. The sample lists approximately 130,000 clones, roughly 70% occurring once. CDR3 length: 13 amino acids. Germline V gene lookup returns CDR1 SEHNR and CDR2 FQNEAQ (reference sequence). V lost 4 bases and J lost 5; bases outside the gene matches: 4. A word on this clone: Its antigen is not known.

Sample: PBMCs. This sequence was found in a man aged 45-65 years in good health and CMV-seropositive. The chain carries TRBV7-9 and TRBJ2-7, with 8 bases lining up with TRBD2. The CDR3 here is CASSSGLAHEQYF. CDR3 in DNA: TGTGCCAGCAGCTCTGGACTAGCCCACGAGCAGTACTTC.